These 16 T cell receptor beta chains were all obtained from the same sample, sequenced in a study of CD8+CD57+ T cells in acquired aplastic anemia (dated by TCRdb to the late 2010s). Flow cytometry had shown CD8+CD57+ cell expansion in the patients selected for sequencing. Sequencing used an Illumina HiSeq 2000. Genomic DNA was used as template for profiling of TCR beta VDJ combinations and CDR3 sequences. The public reads were reprocessed in TCRdb via fastp at Q25 and MiXCR, keeping in-frame beta chains. Merged by CDR3 protein, the rows form single entries marked with the most common genes and DNA. This sample is represented by around 220,000 distinct CDR3 sequences; roughly 50% of them were singletons. Roughly 21% of the sample goes to the ten largest clones. Sequenced material: sorted CD4+, CD8+, or CD8+CD57+ T cells (not recorded which) from PBMCs. These receptors originate from a human donor with aplastic anemia.

V is TRBV5-4 and J is TRBJ2-1; 12 bases map to TRBD2. Unmatched junction bases numbered 15, after V lost 7 bases and J lost 4 bases. CDR3 length: 18 amino acids. Germline V gene sequence: CDR1 SGHNT, CDR2 YYREEE (reference sequence). The chain's CDR3 is CASGPFFGLAGGYNEQFF. CDR3 DNA sequence: TGTGCCAGCGGCCCATTTTTCGGGCTAGCGGGGGGGTACAATGAGCAGTTCTTC.

This clonotype has a count of ten or more. This chain joins TRBV5-1 and TRBJ2-1; D not resolved. Deletions cut 4 bases from V and 0 bases from J, with 11 bases between. Germline CDR1 SGHRS, CDR2 YFSETQ. The CDR3 sequence is 15 residues long. The CDR3 reads CASSQDPNSYNEQFF. The CDR3 DNA is TGCGCCAGCAGCCAGGACCCGAACTCCTACAATGAGCAGTTCTTC.

The rearrangement links TRBV7-3 to TRBJ2-3, with a tentative D call TRBD1 (5 bases). Per germline, CDR1 SGHTA and CDR2 FQGTGA. V was trimmed by 6 bases and J by 6 bases, leaving 16 bases between them. The CDR3 has 14 residues. The chain's CDR3 is CASSPGNGVDTQYF. The CDR3 region has the DNA TGTGCCAGCAGTCCAGGGAACGGAGTGGATACGCAGTATTTT.

This clonotype was recorded many times. This sequence joins TRBV20-1 and TRBJ1-2, with TRBD1 matching 8 bases. Germline assignment: CDR1 DFQATT and CDR2 SNEGSKA (reference sequence). This CDR3 has 13 amino acids. The J segment lost 7 bases and the V segment lost 4 bases, leaving 8 bases of the junction unmatched. The CDR3 DNA reads TGCAGTGCTACAAAGACAGGGGAAGGTGGCTACACCTTC. Translated, it gives CSATKTGEGGYTF.

This clonotype occurred many times. This chain joins TRBV5-8 and TRBJ1-5, with D possibly TRBD1 on 6 matching bases. The CDR3 loop spans 14 amino acids. V was cut by 3 bases and J by 3 bases, with 10 bases left in between. Germline lookup yields CDR1 SGHTS and CDR2 YDEGEE. This CDR3 reads CASSWRGYNQPQHF. CDR3 nucleotides: TGTGCCAGCAGCTGGAGGGGGTACAATCAGCCCCAGCATTTT.

The V and J genes are TRBV2 and TRBJ1-2, with a weak D call TRBD1 (6 bases). The CDR3 runs to 11 residues. Trimming removed 8 bases at V and 8 bases at J, with 12 bases between. The germline CDR1 and CDR2 sequences are SNHLY and FYNNEI. In DNA, the CDR3 is TGTGCCAGCCTTAAGACAGGCGGCTACACCTTC. It specifies CASLKTGGYTF.

The V and J genes are TRBV10-2 and TRBJ1-5; 8 bases match TRBD1. This CDR3 has 13 residues. V was pared by 10 bases and J by 4 bases, with 6 bases of the junction left unmatched. Germline V gives CDR1 WSHSY, CDR2 SAAADI. The DNA for the CDR3 is TGCGCCACCTCGGGACAGGAAAATCAGCCCCAGCATTTT. Its translation: CATSGQENQPQHF.

The table lists this clonotype with many counts. The CDR3 nucleotides are TGCAGTGCTGGGGTGACAGGGAACAGCAATCAGCCCCAGCATTTT. It encodes CSAGVTGNSNQPQHF. The rearrangement links TRBV20-1 to TRBJ1-5; 7 bases line up with TRBD1. The CDR3 consists of 15 residues. With V trimmed by 5 bases and J by 1 base, 8 bases remained unmatched. CDR1 is DFQATT and CDR2 is SNEGSKA in the germline V gene (reference sequence).

This clonotype was detected many times. This rearrangement joins TRBV19 to TRBJ1-5; a weak D match, TRBD1 (5 bases). CDR1 LNHDA and CDR2 SQIVND come from the germline V gene (reference sequence). With 7 bases removed from V and 8 bases from J, the gap between germline ends came to 18 bases. The CDR3 has 14 residues. CDR3 loop: CASTPRALGEPQHF. CDR3 DNA sequence: TGTGCCAGTACCCCCCGTGCCCTAGGGGAGCCCCAGCATTTT.

This clonotype was seen only a few times. The J gene is TRBJ2-7, the V gene TRBV7-9, with no clear D. The CDR3 covers 16 residues. V was cut by 6 bases and J by 2 bases, with 20 bases left in between. In germline, CDR1 is SEHNR, CDR2 FQNEAQ (reference sequence). The CDR3 DNA follows: TGTGCCAGCAGTCGTCTTAATGGGCCGTCCCCCTACGAGCAGTACTTC. This codes for CASSRLNGPSPYEQYF.

The gene calls are TRBV20-1 and TRBJ1-6; the D is unclear. The germline V gene encodes CDR1 DFQATT and CDR2 SNEGSKA (reference sequence). V was cut by 0 bases and J by 9 bases, with 12 bases left in between. The CDR3 is 14 amino acids. The CDR3 DNA reads TGCAGTGCTAGAGATAAGGGCTCAGGTTCACCCCTCCACTTT. This codes for CSARDKGSGSPLHF.

This clonotype was found many times. This chain uses TRBV2 with TRBJ2-6, with D perhaps matching TRBD1 (5 bases). Germline lookup yields CDR1 SNHLY and CDR2 FYNNEI. This CDR3 contains 15 residues. Trimming left V 4 bases short and J 2 bases short, with 9 bases between. The CDR3: CASSVKGTGANVLTF. DNA for the CDR3: TGTGCCAGCAGTGTAAAGGGGACTGGGGCCAACGTCCTGACTTTC.

The table lists this clonotype with many counts. The J gene is TRBJ2-3, the V gene TRBV6-5, with D perhaps TRBD1 (5 bases). Germline CDR1 is MNHEY and CDR2 is SVGAGI. The CDR3 spans 11 residues. V gave up 6 bases and J gave up 6 bases, with 7 bases separating them. CDR3 in amino acids: CASRGLDTQYF. The CDR3 nucleotides read TGTGCCAGCAGGGGGCTGGATACGCAGTATTTT.

The chain joins TRBV20-1 to TRBJ1-1; D uncertain. The CDR3 length is 13 residues. Germline V gene data show CDR1 as DFQATT and CDR2 as SNEGSKA (reference sequence). Trimming pared 6 bases from V and 4 bases from J, leaving 15 bases between. This chain's CDR3 is CSAIQTIITEAFF. CDR3 coding DNA: TGCAGTGCCATACAGACCATAATCACTGAAGCTTTCTTT.

This clonotype was seen only a few times. The chain joins TRBV9 to TRBJ2-7; D not resolved. The germline gives CDR1 SGDLS, CDR2 YYNGEE. The CDR3 totals 11 residues. V lost 5 bases and J 1 base, leaving 4 bases between the germline ends. The CDR3 sequence: CASSVSYEQYF. The CDR3 DNA is TGTGCCAGCAGTGTATCCTACGAGCAGTACTTC.

This clonotype turned up a few times. The chain recombines TRBV7-2 with TRBJ2-7; D not certain. The CDR3 consists of 12 residues. Germline V CDR1 and CDR2: SGHTA, FQGNSA. V lost 5 bases and J 6 bases, leaving 11 bases between the germline ends. CDR3 nucleotide sequence: TGTGCCAGCAGCCTACCTGGACCCGAGCAGTACTTC. Protein sequence: CASSLPGPEQYF.